This TCR beta chain is from a study of radiation and T cells in renal cell carcinoma. TCRdb's table, derived via immunoSEQ multiplex PCR, lists solely in-frame clones and lacks some. Counted here are 15,000 to 20,000 clones, 55% occurring once; the ten biggest clones make up about 12%. Germline CDR1 is SEHNR and CDR2 is FQNEAQ (reference sequence). The CDR3 has 16 residues. The germline V and J ends were trimmed by 5 bases and 3 bases, with 17 bases remaining between them. This clone counts as medium-sized. No antigen is known for it. Treatment specified: 15 Gy SBRT to primary tumor, nephrectomy 4 weeks later. General study findings and limits: Compared with controls, irradiated tumors had more, larger dominant CDR3 motifs. From baseline, blood top tumor clonotypes peaked at 2 weeks post-radiation.

The rearrangement uses TRBV7-9 and TRBJ2-1; D may be TRBD2 (5 bases). This sample comprised tumor tissue, obtained from a patient whose treatment included radiotherapy and nephrectomy. The TCR originated in a middle-aged man with renal cell carcinoma. Here the CDR3 DNA reads TGTGCCAGCAGCCCAACAGCAGCGGTCCGCTACAATGAGCAGTTCTTC. Its translation is CASSPTAAVRYNEQFF.